A single sample is the source of the 13 T cell receptor beta chains below, sequenced in a study of T cell responses to AZD1222 COVID-19 vaccine. The assay was immunoSEQ multiplex PCR, and TCRdb's table has in-frame clones only and misses some. The table shows fewer than 100,000 clones, with roughly nine tenths occurring only once. This specimen consisted of peripheral blood, obtained 28 days after the second AZD1222 dose. These receptors came from an adult who received the AZD1222 COVID-19 vaccine.

V is TRBV7-9 and J is TRBJ1-2, with no clear D. Germline V CDR1 and CDR2: SEHNR, FQNEAQ (reference sequence). This CDR3 comprises 14 residues. Trimming shortened V by 0 bases and J by 3 bases, and 8 bases separated the two germline ends. CDR3 bases: TGTGCCAGCAGCTTAGCGCAAGGAGACTATGGCTACACCTTC. Residues: CASSLAQGDYGYTF.

The chain has TRBV29-1 and TRBJ2-7; perhaps TRBD1 as D (6 bases). The CDR3 sequence is 12 residues long. CDR1 and CDR2 (germline): SQVTM, ANQGSEA. V lost 1 base and J 11 bases, leaving 15 bases between the germline ends. The CDR3 DNA reads as TGCAGCGTTGAAGGGACAGAATCTAGGGAGTACTTC. It translates to CSVEGTESREYF.

This clone has a single count. The rearrangement joins TRBV7-9 to TRBJ2-7; D remains ambiguous. V lost 1 base and J lost 3, with 13 bases in between. This CDR3 is built from 15 residues. CDR1 and CDR2 from the germline V gene are SEHNR and FQNEAQ (reference sequence). The CDR3 DNA is TGTGCCAGCAGCTTAGACAATTACCCATACTACGAGCAGTACTTC. Amino acid sequence: CASSLDNYPYYEQYF.

The genes are TRBV27 and TRBJ2-1, with TRBD1 matching over 10 bases. This CDR3 spans 16 amino acids. Germline V gene lookup returns CDR1 MNHEY and CDR2 SMNVEV (reference sequence). V gave up 3 bases and J gave up 2 bases; unmatched junction bases: 4. The CDR3 is CASSLGGTGAYNEQFF. The CDR3 coding sequence is TGTGCCAGCAGTTTGGGGGGGACAGGGGCCTACAATGAGCAGTTCTTC.

This clone showed up just a few times. This chain links TRBV19 with TRBJ2-7; tentatively, D is TRBD1 or TRBD2 (5 bases each). There are 14 residues in the CDR3. The V gene lost 3 bases and the J gene lost 2 bases, with 11 bases spanning the gap. Germline CDR1 LNHDA, CDR2 SQIVND (reference sequence). CDR3 sequence: CASSIGRQTYEQYF. The CDR3 DNA sequence: TGTGCCAGTAGTATTGGGAGACAGACCTACGAGCAGTACTTC.

V usage is TRBV11-2 and J usage is TRBJ2-4; D perhaps matches TRBD1 (6 bases). Trimming removed 1 base at V and 3 bases at J, with 10 bases between. Germline CDR1 reads SGHAT; CDR2 reads FQNNGV. The CDR3 consists of 15 residues. The DNA for the CDR3 is TGTGCCAGCAGCTTAGGGGGGACAAACAAAAACATTCAGTACTTC. Translated, it gives CASSLGGTNKNIQYF.

This chain joins TRBV27 and TRBJ1-4; D unclear. This CDR3 has 12 residues. With 6 bases removed from V and 1 base from J, the gap between germline ends came to 3 bases. Per the germline V gene, CDR1 is MNHEY and CDR2 is SMNVEV (reference sequence). CDR3 in amino acids: CASSQTNEKLFF. In DNA form, the CDR3 reads TGTGCCAGCAGCCAAACTAATGAAAAACTGTTTTTT.

This clone was seen just once. This chain uses TRBV28 with TRBJ2-1; D gene ambiguous. CDR1 and CDR2 from the germline V gene are MDHEN and SYDVKM. V was trimmed by 5 bases and J by 0 bases, leaving 11 bases between them. CDR3 size: 15 residues. CDR3 sequence reads: CASSLPRTSYNEQFF. The CDR3 nucleotides read TGTGCCAGCAGTCTCCCAAGGACCTCCTACAATGAGCAGTTCTTC.

V is TRBV18 and J is TRBJ2-7, with 8 bases aligning to TRBD2. This CDR3 has 15 residues. Unmatched junction bases numbered 5, after V lost 4 bases and J lost 0 bases. Germline CDR1 reads KGHSH; CDR2 reads LQKENI. The CDR3 nucleotides are TGTGCCAGCTCACAAGCGGGGGAGAGCTCCTACGAGCAGTACTTC. Protein: CASSQAGESSYEQYF.

V is TRBV28 and J is TRBJ1-1; weak D call: TRBD1 (6 bases). There are 15 residues in the CDR3. Germline assignment: CDR1 MDHEN and CDR2 SYDVKM. The V end was cut by 5 bases, the J end by 0 bases, with 13 bases between. The CDR3 region is CASSAPGHLNTEAFF. CDR3 nucleotides: TGTGCCAGCAGTGCCCCGGGACATCTGAACACTGAAGCTTTCTTT.

The gene calls are TRBV6-2 or TRBV6-3 and TRBJ2-7, with 7 bases matching TRBD2. This CDR3 contains 14 residues. Germline assignment: CDR1 MNHEY and CDR2 SVGEGT. The J segment lost 5 bases and the V segment lost 2 bases, leaving 6 bases of the junction unmatched. The CDR3 sequence is CASSYGGVYHEQYF. The CDR3 DNA reads TGTGCCAGCAGTTACGGGGGGGTCTACCACGAGCAGTACTTC.

The chain joins TRBV28 to TRBJ1-4; D perhaps matches TRBD1 (5 bases). V lost 6 bases and J 10 bases, leaving 12 bases between the germline ends. The germline CDR1 and CDR2 sequences are MDHEN and SYDVKM. CDR3 length equals 12 residues. In DNA, the CDR3 is TGTGCCAGCAGCGCCTCGGGGGGAAAACTGTTTTTT. Encoded protein: CASSASGGKLFF.

The chain is built from TRBV28 and TRBJ1-4; the match to TRBD1 covers 8 bases. Looked up from germline, CDR1 is MDHEN and CDR2 is SYDVKM. The CDR3 has 15 amino acids. With 2 bases clipped from V and 7 bases from J, the junction kept 6 bases outside the gene matches. CDR3 DNA sequence: TGTGCCAGCAGTTTACCAGGGGGCACGGGTGAAAAACTGTTTTTT. Translating it yields CASSLPGGTGEKLFF.